The T cell receptor beta chain described here comes from a study of cytomegalovirus exposure and HLA in healthy donors (dated by TCRdb to the late 2010s). Study-level background: An earlier analysis of 550 to 700 of the donors reported 250 to 300 Gb of sequence data and 100 million to 140 million unique TCR beta sequences from about 200 million T cells. Approximately 310 gigabases of sequencing data and tens of millions of unique TCR sequences were included in an early release covering over 600 HLA-typed donors. The genetic ancestry cluster associated with self-reported Caucasian donors included around 76% of the approximately 410 genotyped donors. The study aimed to test whether cataloging public T cell receptors could reveal signatures of past pathogen exposure. The T cell repertoires of 670 or so subjects were profiled by immunosequencing and related to cytomegalovirus serostatus. Besides the first cohort of roughly 660 subjects, a separate validation cohort made up of over 95 different subjects was used. To predict cytomegalovirus infection status, the study brought together high-throughput TCR immunosequencing, statistical association of individual TCRs with disease status, and machine learning. A later analysis re-examined previously published TCR beta repertoires from just over 650 donors and added high-resolution HLA genotyping to investigate patterns of TCR occurrence. Rather than using new phenotypic data, the later analysis identified candidate immune exposures from TCR beta sequences and from how often those sequences occurred across donors. To decide whether each TCR beta V gene segment behaved as functional or pseudogenic, an earlier analysis of approximately 590 of the donors relied on high-throughput TCR beta sequencing. Donor age, sex, ethnicity and CMV serostatus were compiled alongside the repertoire data. In a later genetic analysis, genome-wide SNP genotypes for about 55% of the roughly 700 donors were used, and that subset was treated as a discovery cohort. Every repertoire in the discovery cohort had been generated on one and the same sequencing platform. HLA typing included class I and class II loci at four-digit resolution. Typing coverage differed by locus: A, B, C, DRB1 and DQB1 were typed in roughly 629-630 donors, DQA1 in around 500, DPA1 in some 570, and DPB1 in 472. A few DR-DQ haplotypes were treated as single units for association and clustering because of strong linkage in the cohort. On average, around 240,000 unique TCR beta nucleotide sequences were sequenced per donor among fewer than 500 genotyped donors of the cohort, with around 19% of those sequences being non-productive. The study at large found these results: In a later analysis, HLA-associated TCR beta chains were found to be more clonally expanded and to have lower generation probabilities than equally common non-associated chains. Most TCR sequences were seen in very few donors, while some public TCRs were found in many individuals. The 87-base-pair reads could not distinguish some IMGT-functional V segments, including TRBV6-2 and TRBV6-3, so those segments were excluded. CMV serostatus was the only immune exposure information available for the cohort. In a later analysis, most CMV-associated TCR beta chains were found to appear HLA-restricted, with HLA associations seemingly driven largely by CMV exposure. Strong co-occurrence of HLA alleles, especially DR and DQ, made assigning TCR associations to individual alleles difficult. In a later analysis, the rate of TCR association differed among HLA loci, with DRB1 alleles having the most associated TCRs and HLA-C alleles having the fewest. Because HLA typing was unavailable for some donors at each locus, only the typed subset was used in association tests. In a later analysis, 15,000 to 20,000 TCR beta sequences were associated with specific HLA alleles at a false discovery rate of 0.05. The earlier analysis of some 540 of the donors excluded around 17 rarely observed V segments, including chromosome 9 orphons, because counts were too low. The classifier was reported to diagnose cytomegalovirus status with high specificity and sensitivity in both the original and validation cohorts. A group of highly shared sequence variants was considered likely to be a technical artifact of the sequencing pipeline. A further reported finding was that TCR beta sequences accurately predicted the HLA-A and HLA-B alleles for most subjects in the first cohort. A total of 164 TCR beta chains were listed by the study as associated with cytomegalovirus. The authors suggested that the approach could potentially be generalized to other disease states and immunological phenotypes. The cohort was sequenced for TCR beta chains only, and without alpha or paired-chain data the features that could be detected were limited. Compared with the 666-donor mean, donors in an Asian-associated ancestry cluster had fewer N-insertions in productive TCRs, according to a later genetic analysis. Broadly in line with IMGT annotations, most TCR beta V segments showed up in productive rearrangements about 87% or about 30% of the time in an earlier analysis of approximately 640 of the donors. The presence/absence analyses assumed that sequencing depth was roughly uniform across donors, and that assumption may not be true. A later analysis reported that several top co-occurrence clusters appeared linked to parvovirus B19, influenza, CMV and Epstein-Barr virus. In vitro tests confirmed that a few of the cytomegalovirus-associated TCR beta chains recognize cytomegalovirus antigens. Correlated functional status among segregating V segments might be attributable to linkage disequilibrium, but an unknown experimental factor could not be ruled out. An association between a missense DCLRE1C variant and V-gene and J-gene trimming of TCR beta chains was found in a later genetic analysis and replicated in an independent cohort.

According to the germline V gene, CDR1 reads SGHAT and CDR2 reads FQNNGV. The CDR3 holds 15 amino acids from the cysteine to the phenylalanine. The DNA shown is the 45-base CDR3, in frame from base 1. From V the trimming removes 6 bases and from J it removes 6 bases, while the gene matches leave 6 bases of the junction unaccounted for. Receptor amplification or capture employed the immunoSEQ multiplex PCR assay. A mixture of 60 forward primers for TCR Vbeta segments and 13 reverse primers for TCR Jbeta segments was used in the multiplex PCR. A multiplex PCR assay on genomic DNA amplified the CDR3 region of rearranged TCR beta genes. The Illumina HiSeq System was used to sequence the amplified TCR beta libraries as 87-base-pair reads. The authors' pipeline ran thus. In a later analysis, 70 million to 95 million unique TCR beta chains were counted across the 690 or so repertoires, and roughly 11 million of these chains were shared by at least two donors. Raw reads were error-corrected and collapsed into unique sequences by a nearest-neighbor algorithm in which closely related sequences were merged to remove PCR and sequencing errors. To assign V, D and J gene segments, CDR3 sequences were aligned to IMGT reference sequences. Each retained sequence needed at least a six-nucleotide match to both a V gene segment and a J gene segment. Rearrangements were called productive when the CDR3 lacked stop codons and stayed in frame with V and J; all others were non-productive. Following IMGT convention, CDR3 was defined as the stretch from the second conserved V-encoded cysteine up to the conserved J-encoded phenylalanine. In an earlier analysis of some 550 of the donors, sequences lacking an unambiguous match to a single V gene segment were excluded. In an earlier analysis of 587 of the donors, a V segment was called functional when productive rearrangements were above 56.7%, and segregating when the standard deviation between donors exceeded 5%. To diagnose cytomegalovirus status from the catalog of TCR beta chain sequences, a statistical classification framework was built. A later analysis assigned V and J genes by comparing TCR nucleotide sequences with IMGT/GENE-DB human TR gene sequences. Using the TCRdist pipeline, a later analysis assigned CDR3 sequences along with most-parsimonious VDJ recombination scenarios. In a later analysis, every TCR beta chain was defined by the combination of its CDR3 amino acid sequence and its V-gene family, and reads without a unique V-gene family were dropped. To address suspected cross-contamination and a sequencing artifact, a later analysis removed several hundred highly shared, low-generation-probability nucleotide sequences. For each public chain, a later analysis derived a clonal expansion index from normalized ranks of inferred template counts within each repertoire. In a later analysis, generation probabilities were computed with a VDJ recombination model fitted to out-of-frame rearrangements, and the resulting probabilities were checked against IGoR. Hypergeometric tests were used in a later analysis to score TCR-TCR, TCR-HLA and TCR-CMV co-occurrence, with a repertoire-size bias correction applied to the TCR pairs. In a later analysis, false discovery rates were estimated by permuting HLA or CMV assignments 20 times. A later analysis grouped co-occurring TCRs with DBSCAN, adding TCRdist sequence similarity when clustering within HLA-allele-positive subsets. Repertoires with fewer than 30,000 or more than 120,000 public chains were left out of co-occurrence clustering, as were about 5 repertoires with anomalous nucleotide sharing. TCRdb took this table from immuneACCESS and kept in-frame rearrangements with V and J called. Such tables lack part of the clones; where checked against another copy, unresolved V genes explain under half of the gap, and the rest is unexplained. D and trimming come from the DNA, and the V and J calls and clone size come from that table. The sample table contains 65,000 to 85,000 clones; only one count was recorded for over 60% of them. Clones ranked in the top ten supply roughly 12% of the sample.

The cohort comprised some 730 healthy bone marrow donors. At the time of sampling, every cohort member was nominally healthy, though immune exposures that went unrecorded were likely present. The donor was CMV seropositive and was included in the group of 250 to 350 seropositive cohort members. Every donor gave a peripheral blood sample, and the peripheral blood mononuclear cells from that sample were used for TCR beta sequencing. The Qiagen DNeasy Blood Extraction Kit was used to extract genomic DNA from the blood cell samples. This clone was observed a handful of times. Its binding antigen is unknown. There are no base qualities to consult, and no much larger clone falls within one base.

The receptor was derived from a male donor in good health and CMV-seropositive. The sequenced sample consisted of PBMCs. The chain employs TRBV11-2 and TRBJ2-1; 12 middle bases align to TRBD2. DNA sequence: TGTGCCAGCAGTCCGACTAGCGGGAGTACCAATGAGCAGTTCTTC. Its translation is CASSPTSGSTNEQFF.